This T cell receptor beta chain comes out of a study of T cells in pancreatic ductal adenocarcinoma (dated by TCRdb to 2016 to 2017). About the study as a whole: Surgically resected pancreatic ductal adenocarcinoma specimens were analyzed for the quantity, spatial distribution, and characteristics of both suppressive cells and tumor-infiltrating CD8+ T cells, an effort aimed at clarifying the adaptive T-cell response occurring naturally.

Trimming takes 7 bases off V and 3 bases off J; junction bases not matched to a gene: 2. The CDR3 runs 11 amino acids, cysteine and phenylalanine included. Of all the DNA, just the CDR3 is kept, 33 bases in frame from base 1. CDR1 is given as DFQATT and CDR2 as SNEGSKA, both from the germline V gene (reference sequence). The study at large found these results: Comparisons of clonality between tumor and blood may be biased because tumors are enriched in CD45RO+ effector T cells rather than naive T cells, which biases the comparison toward lower diversity. Since most people with pancreatic cancer show up with disease that cannot be operated on, the resected cohort was biased toward the minority who had early-stage disease. More total productive templates and around 8-fold more unique clonotypes were found in blood samples than in tumor samples. T-cell clonality showed no significant difference between tumor and blood, with a mean clonality of around 0.11 in tumors and about 0.07 in blood.

Selected pancreatic ductal adenocarcinoma patients had undergone surgery without neoadjuvant therapy. Peripheral blood was collected in heparin tubes, and PBMCs were then isolated from the blood with a histopaque density gradient and cryopreserved in about 9.7% DMSO. Using the DNeasy Blood and Tissue Kit with Proteinase K and RNase treatment, genomic DNA was extracted from over five PBMC and roughly 10 flash-frozen tumor specimens. This clone is a singleton in its sample. This receptor's antigen is unknown. Base qualities are not recorded, but no much larger clone differs from it by a single base. The immunoSEQ hsTCRB kit was used to amplify TCR beta CDR3 regions from genomic DNA. An Illumina HiSeq system was used to carry out high-throughput TRB CDR3 sequencing. Per the source publication's procedure: The immunoSEQ software was used to analyze sequencing reads, and nonproductive sequences containing premature stops or frame-shifts were removed. Repertoire clonality was computed as one minus Shannon entropy normalized by log2 of the number of unique productive sequences. Here the immuneACCESS table is served through TCRdb, limited to in-frame sequences with V and J called. Missing clones are a known gap in these copies; in checked studies unresolved V genes cover under half, and the rest lacks a known reason. The D gene and trimming were derived from the DNA, and the V and J assignments and clone size from that table. The sample table records 31,000 or so clones; around nine tenths of these occur just once. The ten biggest clones cover roughly 2.3% of the sample.

The rearranged segments are TRBV20-1 and TRBJ2-7, with 8 central nucleotides matching TRBD1. The source material was PBMCs. This TCR was sampled from a human donor with pancreatic ductal adenocarcinoma. The CDR3 corresponds to CSVDRDYEQYF. The base sequence is TGCAGTGTGGACAGGGACTACGAGCAGTACTTC.